One sample yielded the 7 T cell receptor beta chains listed below, sequenced in a study of T-cell reconstitution after alpha-beta-depleted transplantation in children. Preparation of the TCRbeta library was carried out with unique molecular identifiers. TCRdb reanalysed the PCR reads using MiXCR and keeps one entry per CDR3 protein. This sample yields over 450,000 distinct CDR3 sequences, of which about 11% are seen a single time; just over 2% belongs to the top ten. This sample comprised PBMCs, obtained before TCRalphabeta/CD19-depleted stem cell transplant. All receptors come from a child under 10 years old with inherited bone marrow failure, due to receive a stem cell transplant.

This clonotype has a count of ten or more. The rearrangement links TRBV18 to TRBJ2-7, with D maybe TRBD2 (6 bases). V lost 4 bases and J 0 bases, leaving 13 bases between the germline ends. Looked up from germline, CDR1 is KGHSH and CDR2 is LQKENI. This CDR3 has 15 amino acids. DNA of the CDR3: TGTGCCAGCTCACAACCGGGACTCAACTCCTACGAGCAGTACTTC. Protein sequence: CASSQPGLNSYEQYF.

This clonotype has at least ten counts. This chain connects TRBV24-1 to TRBJ2-2, with D uncertain. The germline CDR1 and CDR2 sequences are KGHDR and SFDVKD. The CDR3 contains 16 residues. V was cut by 3 bases and J by 7 bases, with 17 bases left in between. CDR3 coding DNA: TGTGCCACCAGTGATACTGGGCGGCCTAGTAACGGGGAGCTGTTTTTT. It is translated as CATSDTGRPSNGELFF.

This clonotype was seen repeatedly, ten times or more. V is TRBV6-5 and J is TRBJ2-1; 9 nucleotides line up with TRBD2. Trimming cost V 0 bases and J 7 bases; bases outside gene matches: 4. Germline CDR1 is MNHEY and CDR2 is SVGAGI. The CDR3 totals 15 residues. The CDR3 DNA sequence: TGTGCCAGCAGTTACTCGAGCCTAGCGGGAAATGAGCAGTTCTTC. It specifies CASSYSSLAGNEQFF.

This clonotype was counted many times. The chain carries TRBV12-5 and TRBJ2-1, with a tentative D call TRBD2 (5 bases). Germline V gene lookup returns CDR1 LGHNT and CDR2 FRNRAP. The CDR3 covers 11 residues. The germline V and J ends were trimmed by 5 bases and 9 bases, with 8 bases remaining between them. In nucleotides, the CDR3 is TGTGCTAGTGGTAACGGACTTGAGCAGTTCTTC. Amino acids: CASGNGLEQFF.

At least ten counts were recorded for this clonotype. V gene TRBV4-1 combines with J gene TRBJ2-6, with D possibly TRBD2 on 6 matching bases. V was pared by 3 bases and J by 0 bases, with 15 bases between. The CDR3 totals 18 residues. Germline V gene sequence: CDR1 MGHRA, CDR2 YSYEKL. The CDR3: CASSHTPGLPSGANVLTF. CDR3 DNA sequence: TGCGCCAGCAGCCACACCCCGGGACTTCCCTCTGGGGCCAACGTCCTGACTTTC.

This clonotype was detected many times. The rearrangement uses TRBV4-3 and TRBJ1-5; 7 bases agree with TRBD1. J gave up 4 bases and V 0 bases, and 18 bases lay outside the gene matches. Germline CDR1 reads LGHNA; CDR2 reads YSLEER. The CDR3 is made up of 20 amino acids. DNA of the CDR3: TGCGCCAGCAGCCAAGATAAGATCACAGGGGCCACTAGCGGAAATCAGCCCCAGCATTTT. Its protein is CASSQDKITGATSGNQPQHF.

As to this clonotype: Since a much larger clone is just one base distant, this may be a read error. CDR3 in DNA: TGTGCCAGCAGCCTTCTAATGAACACTGACGCTTTCTTT. Encoded protein: CASSLLMNTDAFF. V and J are TRBV14 and TRBJ1-1; D is ambiguous. The CDR3 covers 13 residues. Germline V CDR1 and CDR2: SGHDN, FVKESK.